This TCR beta chain was observed in a study of blood T cell repertoires in COVID-19. Study background: Both acute and convalescent COVID-19 samples were obtained from the United States, Italy and Spain. Sources were T cells, B-cell-depleted T cells, or PBMCs; the material itself was cDNA or gDNA.

The authors' processing: From reference gene primer amplification, estimates of nucleated cell counts were derived. Some clones are missing from TCRdb's copy, which holds only in-frame ones; the method was immunoSEQ multiplex PCR. From that table come the V and J calls and clone size; the DNA was used to work out D and trimming. The sample records 450,000 to 500,000 clones, approximately 85% being singletons. The sequencing sample was made of peripheral blood. This TCR was recovered from a human donor in a cohort sampled during active COVID-19.

CDR3 residues: CASSVFQGRANYGYTF. DNA of the CDR3: TGTGCCAGCAGTGTTTTCCAGGGTAGGGCTAACTATGGCTACACCTTC. V is TRBV6-1 and J is TRBJ1-2; possibly TRBD1 for D (5 bases). The CDR3 totals 16 residues. Germline-derived CDR1 and CDR2 are MNHNS and SASEGT. Trimming took off 4 bases at V and 0 bases at J, with 15 bases between the two ends.